The clone carrying this T cell receptor (beta chain) was counted between two and nine times. MiXCR was run by TCRdb on the RT-PCR reads, yielding one entry per CDR3 protein. The table lists about 680,000 distinct CDR3 sequences, 14% of them singletons. Germline V gene data show CDR1 as SNHLY and CDR2 as FYNNEI. The CDR3 totals 13 residues. V lost 5 bases and J lost 14, with 18 bases in between. The clonotype originates from a female donor in good health, serving as a healthy control. The chain uses TRBV2 and TRBJ1-4; maybe TRBD1 (6 bases). Sequenced material: memory CD4+ T cells from blood. The CDR3 region is CASSRGNRDRLFF. In DNA, the CDR3 is TGTGCCAGCAGTCGAGGGAACAGGGATAGGCTGTTTTTT.